A selection of T cell receptor beta chains follows, all from one sample in a study of cytomegalovirus exposure and HLA in healthy donors. Using immunoSEQ multiplex PCR, the repertoire was profiled, and TCRdb retains in-frame clones only, with some absent. The sample lists roughly 350,000 clones; roughly 88% were seen once. The sequenced material came from PBMCs. The receptors here all came from a woman in her late teens or twenties in good health and CMV-seronegative. The conserved cysteine and the conserved F or W are not part of the CDR3 here. The order of the fields is clone size, V gene, CDR3 length, CDR3 protein. Expanded clones are given a class, and other clones once, few, many or no size at all.

NA,TRBV9,11,ASSGGGHETQY
NA,TRBV13,13,ASSLGGRGRYEQY
NA,TRBV19,13,ASSIRSGLLEEQY
few,TRBV27,13,ASSLSPSGSGEQY
NA,TRBV25-1,13,ASSPYRANTDTQY
NA,TRBV4-1,11,ASSQAAGQPQH
NA,TRBV27,12,ASSRQGFAYEQY
NA,TRBV27,14,ASSPSTGEITDTQY
NA,TRBV4-2,14,ASSRLGASGSNEQF
NA,TRBV27,11,ASSLTGRYEQY
NA,TRBV2,15,ASSGKTSGRAYNEQF
once,TRBV5-6,15,ASSSLAGASSYNEQF
NA,TRBV5-6,14,ASSLPPGLGRNEQF
few,TRBV19,14,ASSIEIREVGYEQY
NA,TRBV4-3,12,ASSQDPGSYEQY
NA,TRBV18,11,ASSPNRSPGYT
NA,TRBV6-6,12,ASSYSTGGEKLF
NA,TRBV7-2,13,ASSGGASTVETQY
few,TRBV27,11,ASMGEGGYEQY
once,TRBV7-2,14,ASSLDRTSGWKRQF
NA,TRBV5-4,15,ASSPWLAGGPTDTQY
NA,TRBV6-1,13,ASSELTGRGYGYT
NA,TRBV2,10,ASSDPLAGFT
NA,TRBV27,14,ATSPTLLASNQPQH
NA,TRBV29-1,13,SVEAGTGPQETQY
NA,TRBV18,13,ASSKGQGINEKLF
NA,TRBV28,10,ASRKAGNGYT
NA,TRBV4-1,12,ASSQDEARGTQY
NA,TRBV13,13,ASSLAGSSANEQF
NA,TRBV27,13,ASSLSGTGREKLF
NA,TRBV9,15,ASSLTGTGAGGNTIY
NA,TRBV5-4,14,ASSPGTFSPDYGYT
NA,TRBV6-1,13,AISEREGPRDEQY
NA,TRBV6-1,15,ASSEVMRRANTGELF
once,TRBV9,12,ASSEADLQETQY
NA,TRBV27,13,ASSRTSGGSYEQY
NA,TRBV6-5,12,ASSSTGGGTEAF
NA,TRBV6-5,12,ASSYGGQSYEQY
NA,TRBV7-3,15,ASSFPTGGANTGELF
NA,TRBV2,10,ASGGLNTEAF
NA,TRBV5-4,13,ASSLGGGGGYGYT
NA,TRBV4-1,11,ASSQPGWTEAF
NA,TRBV2,11,ALQLQGRDTQY
once,TRBV29-1,11,SVGGTLNTEAF
NA,TRBV27,13,ASSPLSSGEETQY
NA,TRBV9,14,ASSVVGQGTGNTIY
once,TRBV6-5,13,ASSYFSTASYEQY
NA,TRBV5-8,12,ASSSVVSNQPQH
once,TRBV18,14,ASSPLGTSVSYEQY
NA,TRBV7-9,11,ASSTGGDYGYT
NA,TRBV5-1,14,ASSPGGAEGANVLT
NA,TRBV7-8,15,ASILAPIASNTGELF
NA,TRBV11-3,15,ASSFGGLAGRADTQY
NA,TRBV4-2,12,ASSQGDRGSEQY
NA,TRBV28,11,ASSLLRKDIQY
NA,TRBV7-3,12,ASSLGGTDNEQF
NA,TRBV4-3,15,ASSQESTGRFNNEQF